This T cell receptor (beta chain) was identified during a study of blood T cell repertoires in COVID-19. Study-wide context: Spain, Italy and the United States supplied samples that represented acute and convalescent COVID-19. The analysed material was cDNA or gDNA that came from T cells, B-cell-depleted T cells, or PBMCs.

The CDR3 length is 15 residues. Germline-derived CDR1 and CDR2 are MDHEN and SYDVKM. Deletions cut 3 bases from V and 5 bases from J, with 14 bases between. In the study's own analysis: Estimated nucleated cell counts came from reference gene primer amplification. Clones were read by immunoSEQ multiplex PCR, and TCRdb kept only the in-frame ones, dropping some. The D gene and trimming were derived from the DNA, and the V and J assignments and clone size from that table. The profile shows over 120,000 clones, around 83% of them singletons. Sequenced input: peripheral blood. The TCR was taken from a human donor with acute or convalescent COVID-19. The donor label of this sample is uncertain. The V call is TRBV28, the J call TRBJ1-5; D possibly corresponds to TRBD1 (5 bases). The CDR3 DNA reads TGTGCCAGCAGTTTGGAGGGGCCCGTTCATCAGCCCCAGCATTTT. This encodes CASSLEGPVHQPQHF.